This TCR beta chain derives from a study of shared clonotypes between healthy human individuals. Profiled with immunoSEQ multiplex PCR; TCRdb holds only in-frame clones, not every one. The table records hundreds of thousands of clones, approximately 95% of them present only once. Positive CCR7 selection of CD45RO-negative cells yielded the naive CD8 cells, and terminally differentiated effector memory CD45RA+ cells were excluded. What was sequenced was naive CD8+ T cells sorted from blood. This clonotype was sampled from a young woman in good health.

The CDR3 here is CASSLWRNNEQFF. The DNA of the CDR3 is TGTGCCAGCAGCTTATGGCGGAACAATGAGCAGTTCTTC. V and J are TRBV13 and TRBJ2-1; no definite D call. The CDR3 totals 13 residues. The V end was cut by 2 bases, the J end by 5 bases, with 7 bases between. CDR1 PRHDT and CDR2 FYEKMQ come from the germline V gene (reference sequence).